This is a list of T cell receptor beta chains from one sample in a study of CD8+ T cells in alopecia areata. Repertoires were generated with immunoSEQ multiplex PCR, while TCRdb's copy carries only in-frame clones and drops some. The table has hundreds of thousands of clones, roughly 66% seen once. Specimen: CD4+ T cells sorted from blood, collected at approximately week 45, from a patient treated with tofacitinib. Receptors originate from a human donor with alopecia areata. CDR3s include the opening cysteine and the closing phenylalanine or tryptophan. Each record gives: J gene, D gene, clone size, V gene, CDR3 protein, CDR3 DNA. D genes are given only for firm matches. Clone sizes are given selectively: once, few, many, or a class where the clone is expanded.

J: TRBJ2-3
D: NA
size: once
V: TRBV15
CDR3: CATSREVVAGADTQYF
DNA: TGTGCCACCAGCAGAGAGGTGGTAGCTGGTGCAGATACGCAGTATTTT

J: TRBJ2-5
D: NA
size: NA
V: TRBV9
CDR3: CASSPDLARPDGPGETQYF
DNA: TGTGCCAGCAGCCCCGACCTTGCCCGACCTGATGGGCCGGGGGAGACCCAGTACTTC

J: TRBJ1-1
D: NA
size: once
V: TRBV29-1
CDR3: CSATENTEAFF
DNA: TGCAGCGCCACGGAGAACACTGAAGCTTTCTTT

J: TRBJ1-1
D: TRBD1
size: once
V: TRBV30
CDR3: CACGQGDTEAFF
DNA: TGTGCCTGCGGACAGGGGGACACTGAAGCTTTCTTT

J: TRBJ1-5
D: TRBD1
size: NA
V: TRBV9
CDR3: CASSKGQGGQPQHF
DNA: TGTGCCAGCAGTAAGGGACAGGGAGGTCAGCCCCAGCATTTT

J: TRBJ1-2
D: NA
size: NA
V: TRBV5-6
CDR3: CASSFRLDGYTF
DNA: TGTGCCAGCAGCTTTCGGTTGGATGGCTACACCTTC

J: TRBJ2-2
D: TRBD1
size: few
V: TRBV5-1
CDR3: CAGGTGELTGELFF
DNA: TGCGCCGGTGGGACAGGGGAACTCACCGGGGAGCTGTTTTTT

J: TRBJ2-5
D: NA
size: few
V: TRBV2
CDR3: CASSGVDRIQETQYF
DNA: TGTGCCAGCAGTGGAGTGGACAGAATCCAAGAGACCCAGTACTTC

J: TRBJ1-5
D: TRBD1
size: NA
V: TRBV4-3
CDR3: CASSLDRVSNQPQHF
DNA: TGCGCCAGCAGCCTGGACAGGGTGAGCAATCAGCCCCAGCATTTT

J: TRBJ2-1
D: TRBD2
size: NA
V: TRBV7-9
CDR3: CASSSLRAGGYNEQFF
DNA: TGTGCCAGCAGCTCCCTCCGGGCGGGGGGGTACAATGAGCAGTTCTTC

J: TRBJ1-1
D: TRBD1
size: NA
V: TRBV28
CDR3: CATKPGGQTLNTEAFF
DNA: TGTGCCACCAAACCAGGGGGACAGACGCTGAACACTGAAGCTTTCTTT

J: TRBJ1-5
D: NA
size: NA
V: TRBV9
CDR3: CASSPQEGTQPQHF
DNA: TGTGCCAGCAGCCCCCAAGAAGGGACCCAGCCCCAGCATTTT

J: TRBJ1-5
D: NA
size: NA
V: TRBV15
CDR3: CATSRVRLSNQPQHF
DNA: TGTGCCACCAGCAGAGTAAGACTTAGCAATCAGCCCCAGCATTTT

J: TRBJ2-5
D: NA
size: NA
V: TRBV7-3
CDR3: CASSLSRASQETQYF
DNA: TGTGCCAGCAGCTTAAGTCGGGCTAGCCAAGAGACCCAGTACTTC

J: TRBJ2-3
D: NA
size: few
V: TRBV30
CDR3: CAWDQTDTQYF
DNA: TGTGCCTGGGATCAGACAGATACGCAGTATTTT

J: TRBJ2-2
D: NA
size: NA
V: TRBV7-9
CDR3: CASSLDSGELFF
DNA: TGTGCCAGCAGCTTAGACTCCGGGGAGCTGTTTTTT

J: TRBJ2-1
D: NA
size: NA
V: TRBV29-1
CDR3: CSVQGGGQEQFF
DNA: TGCAGCGTCCAGGGCGGGGGCCAGGAGCAGTTCTTC

J: TRBJ2-7
D: TRBD1
size: NA
V: TRBV5-1
CDR3: CASSSTGGDSPQYF
DNA: TGCGCCAGCAGCTCTACAGGGGGCGATTCGCCGCAGTACTTC

J: TRBJ1-2
D: NA
size: NA
V: TRBV25-1
CDR3: CASSELSRGGYTF
DNA: TGTGCCAGCAGTGAATTATCCAGAGGAGGCTACACCTTC

J: TRBJ1-6
D: NA
size: NA
V: TRBV7-3
CDR3: CASSGRDDFRPLHF
DNA: TGTGCCAGCAGCGGGCGGGACGACTTTAGACCCCTCCACTTT

J: TRBJ1-1
D: NA
size: NA
V: TRBV5-1
CDR3: CASRTDGPKNTEAFF
DNA: TGCGCCAGCAGGACAGACGGACCCAAGAACACTGAAGCTTTCTTT

J: TRBJ1-1
D: TRBD1
size: NA
V: TRBV29-1
CDR3: CSVRPGTVHTEAFF
DNA: TGCAGCGTGAGGCCTGGGACAGTTCACACTGAAGCTTTCTTT

J: TRBJ2-2
D: NA
size: NA
V: TRBV23-1
CDR3: CASSLRLPGWELFF
DNA: TGCGCCAGCAGCCTCCGGCTCCCAGGATGGGAGCTGTTTTTT

J: TRBJ1-4
D: TRBD1
size: few
V: TRBV29-1
CDR3: CSVLDRGGRNEKLFF
DNA: TGCAGCGTTTTGGACAGGGGCGGAAGAAATGAAAAACTGTTTTTT

J: TRBJ2-5
D: TRBD1
size: NA
V: TRBV28
CDR3: CASSLGQGATKTQYF
DNA: TGTGCCAGCAGTTTGGGACAGGGGGCGACGAAGACCCAGTACTTC

J: TRBJ1-1
D: TRBD1
size: NA
V: TRBV7-2
CDR3: CASSIGTGNTEAFF
DNA: TGTGCCAGCAGCATCGGGACAGGGAACACTGAAGCTTTCTTT